These 13 T cell receptor beta chains originate from one sample sequenced in a study of control samples from healthy donors and cancer patients (dated by TCRdb to about 2020). Library creation used the immunoSEQ multiplex PCR assay. TCRdb retrieved this table from immuneACCESS and kept in-frame rearrangements only. Not all clones are present; in checked studies, unresolved V genes account for under half, and no reason is known for the remainder. In all, the sample holds 70,000 to 80,000 clones, and 84% of those were seen once. In total, the top ten clones hold less than 15% of the sample. Sequenced sample: blood. The receptors stem from a man aged 45 to 65 in good health.

The V call is TRBV7-2, the J call TRBJ1-2; TRBD1 might be the D (6 bases). Germline loops: CDR1 SGHTA, CDR2 FQGNSA. V was shortened by 2 bases and J by 7 bases, with 14 bases between the two germline ends. This CDR3 has 14 amino acids. In DNA form, the CDR3 reads TGTGCCAGCAGCTTACTGGTACAGGGAGGTGGCTACACCTTC. Protein: CASSLLVQGGGYTF.

The gene calls are TRBV11-2 and TRBJ2-7; unclear D gene. The CDR3 is 15 residues long. Germline V gene data show CDR1 as SGHAT and CDR2 as FQNNGV. V lost 5 bases to trimming and J lost 0 bases, with 14 bases between them. This CDR3 reads CASSGYKSLSYEQYF. CDR3 nucleotide sequence: TGTGCCAGCAGCGGATACAAGAGCCTCTCCTACGAGCAGTACTTC. The whole variable domain, remainder taken from reference TRBV11-2 and TRBJ2-7, is EAGVAQSPRYKIIEKRQSVAFWCNPISGHATLYWYQQILGQGPKLLIQFQNNGVVDDSQLPKDRFSAERLKGVDSTLKIQPAKLEDSAVYLCASSGYKSLSYEQYFGPGTRLTVT.

This clone was seen more than once but under ten times. This rearrangement joins TRBV29-1 to TRBJ2-7, with D possibly being TRBD1 or TRBD2 (6 bases each). The CDR3 spans 13 residues. Deletions cut 8 bases from V and 5 bases from J, with 19 bases between. Germline V gene data show CDR1 as SQVTM and CDR2 as ANQGSEA. The CDR3 sequence: CSTKGFGGHEQYF. In DNA, the CDR3 is TGCAGCACCAAAGGGTTCGGGGGCCACGAGCAGTACTTC.

This chain uses TRBV27 with TRBJ2-7; no clear D gene. Germline CDR1 reads MNHEY; CDR2 reads SMNVEV (reference sequence). V was clipped by 5 bases and J by 3 bases, with 11 bases between them. The CDR3 has 13 amino acids. Here the CDR3 reads CASSPQRFYEQYF. In nucleotides, the CDR3 is TGTGCCAGCAGTCCACAGAGATTCTACGAGCAGTACTTC.

The CDR3 here is CASSPTRGTDTQYF. In DNA form, the CDR3 reads TGTGCCAGCAGCCCCACCAGGGGCACAGATACGCAGTATTTT. The J gene is TRBJ2-3, the V gene TRBV3-1 (or the pseudogene TRBV3-2); D may be TRBD1 (5 bases). There are 14 residues in the CDR3. The germline V gene encodes CDR1 LGHDT and CDR2 YNNKEL (reference sequence). V was clipped by 4 bases and J by 1 base, with 9 bases between them.

The chain uses TRBV24-1 and TRBJ1-6; D is unresolved. The CDR3 has 13 amino acids. V was shortened by 7 bases and J by 9 bases, with 12 bases between the two germline ends. Germline CDR1 reads KGHDR; CDR2 reads SFDVKD. The CDR3 loop is CATSFSGSSPLHF. The DNA for the CDR3 is TGTGCCACCAGCTTTTCTGGTAGTTCACCCCTCCACTTT.

The chain has TRBV11-3 and TRBJ1-1; maybe TRBD1 (5 bases). The CDR3 totals 14 residues. V was shortened by 2 bases and J by 3 bases, with 10 bases between the two germline ends. CDR1 is SGHNT, CDR2 YENEEA, per germline. In nucleotides, the CDR3 is TGTGCCAGCAGCTTAACGGCGGGGGACACTGAAGCTTTCTTT. As protein: CASSLTAGDTEAFF.

The gene calls are TRBV5-1 and TRBJ2-7, with D possibly TRBD2 on 5 matching bases. Germline CDR1 is SGHRS and CDR2 is YFSETQ. CDR3 length: 12 residues. V dropped 4 bases and J dropped 6 bases, with 11 bases sitting between them. CDR3 in DNA: TGCGCCAGCAGCGGCAGCGGAGTCGAGCAGTACTTC. Translating it yields CASSGSGVEQYF.

The chain has TRBV7-9 and TRBJ1-3; D is undetermined. V was pared by 5 bases and J by 2 bases, with 16 bases between. This CDR3 comprises 16 residues. Germline loops: CDR1 SEHNR, CDR2 FQNEAQ (reference sequence). CDR3 amino acids: CASSPYGWLTGNTIYF. CDR3 DNA sequence: TGTGCCAGCAGCCCCTACGGGTGGCTCACTGGAAACACCATATATTTT. The full variable domain, with the rest looked up from reference TRBV7-9 and TRBJ1-3, is DTGVSQNPRHKITKRGQNVTFRCDPISEHNRLYWYRQTLGQGPEFLTYFQNEAQLEKSRLLSDRFSAERPKGSFSTLEIQRTEQGDSAMYLCASSPYGWLTGNTIYFGEGSWLTVV.

The chain couples TRBV3-1 (or the pseudogene TRBV3-2) to TRBJ2-5; D might be TRBD1 or TRBD2, each matching 6 bases. The V end lost 8 bases, the J end lost 5 bases, and 18 bases lay between the germline ends. The germline V gene has CDR1 LGHDT and CDR2 YNNKEL (reference sequence). The CDR3 totals 14 residues. This CDR3 reads CASLGSGGGETQYF. The CDR3 region has the DNA TGTGCCAGCCTCGGTAGCGGAGGGGGGGAGACCCAGTACTTC.

This chain uses TRBV4-2 with TRBJ1-2; D is unclear. From germline, CDR1 is LGHNA and CDR2 YNFKEQ. The V gene lost 0 bases and the J gene lost 8 bases, with 16 bases spanning the gap. The CDR3 is 15 residues long. CDR3 nucleotides: TGTGCCAGCAGCCAAGATCGCGGAGAGAGTCGGGGCTACACCTTC. Its protein product is CASSQDRGESRGYTF.

The chain combines TRBV4-1 with TRBJ1-2; D is undetermined. Germline V gene sequence: CDR1 MGHRA, CDR2 YSYEKL. The CDR3 length is 16 residues. V was shortened by 1 base and J by 4 bases, with 16 bases between the two germline ends. The CDR3 reads CASSQGPEVRPYGYTF. The CDR3 bases are TGCGCCAGCAGCCAAGGCCCTGAGGTTCGCCCCTATGGCTACACCTTC.

This clone occurred once. This chain joins TRBV5-1 and TRBJ2-5; 11 bases agree with TRBD2. The CDR3 has 17 amino acids. Germline V gives CDR1 SGHRS, CDR2 YFSETQ. The V segment lost 5 bases and the J segment 5 bases; nucleotides outside the gene matches: 14. The chain's CDR3 is CASRAPGLADTLETQYF. The DNA of the CDR3 is TGCGCCAGCAGAGCTCCGGGACTAGCGGATACACTGGAGACCCAGTACTTC.